A selection of T cell receptor beta chains follows, all from one sample in a study of shared clonotypes between healthy human individuals. Sequencing was performed with immunoSEQ multiplex PCR; in TCRdb, only in-frame clones are kept and a portion is missing. Of 730,000 or so clones in the sample, approximately 79% were seen once. Sequenced input: memory CD4+ T cells sorted from blood. These receptors came from a woman in her twenties or thirties in good health. Each CDR3 is given with its conserved first and last residue. The order of the fields is clone size, D gene, V gene, J gene, CDR3 DNA, CDR3 protein. D genes are given only for firm matches. Clone size is shown for a subset of rows, as once, few, many or a class of expanded clone.

clone size: .; D gene: .; V gene: TRBV28; J gene: TRBJ1-2; CDR3 DNA: TGTGCCAGCGGGGACACGGGGTTTGATGGCTACACCTTC; CDR3 protein: CASGDTGFDGYTF
clone size: .; D gene: .; V gene: TRBV12-5; J gene: TRBJ2-2; CDR3 DNA: TGTGCTAGTGGTTTCACAGGGACGGGGGAGCTGTTTTTT; CDR3 protein: CASGFTGTGELFF
clone size: .; D gene: .; V gene: TRBV6-5; J gene: TRBJ2-3; CDR3 DNA: TGTGCCAGCACCCTCCCTGGGAGTCCAGATACGCAGTATTTT; CDR3 protein: CASTLPGSPDTQYF
clone size: .; D gene: .; V gene: TRBV7-3; J gene: TRBJ2-1; CDR3 DNA: TGTGCCAGCAGCTTGAATCCGAGCTCCTACAATGAGCAGTTCTTC; CDR3 protein: CASSLNPSSYNEQFF
clone size: .; D gene: TRBD2; V gene: TRBV15; J gene: TRBJ2-7; CDR3 DNA: TGTGCCACCAAACTAGCGGGAGCCTACGAGCAGTACTTC; CDR3 protein: CATKLAGAYEQYF
clone size: .; D gene: .; V gene: TRBV5-4; J gene: TRBJ2-7; CDR3 DNA: TGTGCCAGCAGCTCGACACCTACCTACGAGCAGTACTTC; CDR3 protein: CASSSTPTYEQYF
clone size: .; D gene: .; V gene: TRBV19; J gene: TRBJ2-3; CDR3 DNA: TGTGCCAGTACGGATTTAGCTAGCACAGATACGCAGTATTTT; CDR3 protein: CASTDLASTDTQYF
clone size: .; D gene: .; V gene: TRBV4-2; J gene: TRBJ1-5; CDR3 DNA: TGTGCCAGCAGCCAAGATCGGAACAATCAGCCCCAGCATTTT; CDR3 protein: CASSQDRNNQPQHF
clone size: few; D gene: .; V gene: TRBV28; J gene: TRBJ2-7; CDR3 DNA: TGTGCCAGCAGTTCTCGGTACGAGCAGTACTTC; CDR3 protein: CASSSRYEQYF
clone size: .; D gene: TRBD1; V gene: TRBV27; J gene: TRBJ1-6; CDR3 DNA: TGTGCCAGCAGTACGACAGGGAGGGACGAACCCCTCCACTTT; CDR3 protein: CASSTTGRDEPLHF
clone size: .; D gene: TRBD2; V gene: TRBV2; J gene: TRBJ2-7; CDR3 DNA: TGTGCCAGCAGTGTTGGAAACGGACTAGCGACGGGGGAGCAGTACTTC; CDR3 protein: CASSVGNGLATGEQYF
clone size: .; D gene: TRBD2; V gene: TRBV10-3; J gene: TRBJ2-7; CDR3 DNA: TGTGCCATCAGGCGACTAGCGGGAGTCGAGCAGTACTTC; CDR3 protein: CAIRRLAGVEQYF
clone size: .; D gene: .; V gene: TRBV5-1; J gene: TRBJ2-3; CDR3 DNA: TGCGCCAGCAGCTTGGAATATCAAGGAGATACGCAGTATTTT; CDR3 protein: CASSLEYQGDTQYF
clone size: .; D gene: TRBD1; V gene: TRBV7-2; J gene: TRBJ2-7; CDR3 DNA: TGTGCCAGCAGAGAACCGGGACAGGGTACCTACGAGCAGTACTTC; CDR3 protein: CASREPGQGTYEQYF
clone size: .; D gene: .; V gene: TRBV6-6; J gene: TRBJ1-5; CDR3 DNA: TGTGCCTCGTTGGGGGCCGGCAATCAGCCCCAGCATTTT; CDR3 protein: CASLGAGNQPQHF
clone size: .; D gene: .; V gene: TRBV5-4; J gene: TRBJ2-5; CDR3 DNA: TGTGCCAGCAGCTTTGGGGGCACGGGCCAAGAGACCCAGTACTTC; CDR3 protein: CASSFGGTGQETQYF
clone size: .; D gene: TRBD1; V gene: TRBV7-9; J gene: TRBJ2-1; CDR3 DNA: TGTGCCAGCAGCTCGGGGGGACAGGGGTTTAATGAGCAGTTCTTC; CDR3 protein: CASSSGGQGFNEQFF
clone size: .; D gene: .; V gene: TRBV2; J gene: TRBJ2-5; CDR3 DNA: TGTGCCAGCAGGCTAGCCCAAGGGGGGACCCAGTACTTC; CDR3 protein: CASRLAQGGTQYF
clone size: .; D gene: TRBD1; V gene: TRBV19; J gene: TRBJ2-3; CDR3 DNA: TGTGCCAGTAACCCGACAGGGGCCAACACAGATACGCAGTATTTT; CDR3 protein: CASNPTGANTDTQYF
clone size: once; D gene: .; V gene: TRBV4-2; J gene: TRBJ1-4; CDR3 DNA: TGTGCCAGCAGCCAAGACAGGGTTTTTGAAAAACTGTTTTTT; CDR3 protein: CASSQDRVFEKLFF
clone size: many; D gene: .; V gene: TRBV7-9; J gene: TRBJ1-1; CDR3 DNA: TGTGCCAGCAGCTTTGGCAGGGACGGAGCTGAAGCTTTCTTT; CDR3 protein: CASSFGRDGAEAFF
clone size: .; D gene: TRBD2; V gene: TRBV19; J gene: TRBJ2-7; CDR3 DNA: TGTGCCACTGGGACTAGCGGAAGAGGCGAGCAGTACTTC; CDR3 protein: CATGTSGRGEQYF
clone size: .; D gene: TRBD1; V gene: TRBV28; J gene: TRBJ1-2; CDR3 DNA: TGTGCCAGTCTAATACAGGGGGCGCTTGGCTACACCTTC; CDR3 protein: CASLIQGALGYTF
clone size: .; D gene: .; V gene: TRBV25-1; J gene: TRBJ2-1; CDR3 DNA: TGTGCCAGCAGTGAATCAGTAGGGCAGCTACGCAATGAGCAGTTCTTC; CDR3 protein: CASSESVGQLRNEQFF
clone size: .; D gene: .; V gene: TRBV19; J gene: TRBJ1-1; CDR3 DNA: TGTGCCAGTAGTTCCCCCGGGCCCGAAGCTTTCTTT; CDR3 protein: CASSSPGPEAFF
clone size: .; D gene: .; V gene: TRBV6-1; J gene: TRBJ1-1; CDR3 DNA: TGTGCCAGCAGTGTTCTGGAGGAAACTGAAGCTTTCTTT; CDR3 protein: CASSVLEETEAFF
clone size: .; D gene: TRBD1; V gene: TRBV11-2; J gene: TRBJ1-3; CDR3 DNA: TGTGCCAGCAGCTCCCTCCCAGGGGGGACTAGCCCTGGAAACACCATATATTTT; CDR3 protein: CASSSLPGGTSPGNTIYF
clone size: .; D gene: TRBD1; V gene: TRBV28; J gene: TRBJ2-1; CDR3 DNA: TGTGCCAGCAGTTTGGTCCGGACAGGGCTGTTCTTC; CDR3 protein: CASSLVRTGLFF
clone size: .; D gene: TRBD1; V gene: TRBV29-1; J gene: TRBJ2-3; CDR3 DNA: TGCAGCGTTGGGACAGGGGGTTTCGCAGATACGCAGTATTTT; CDR3 protein: CSVGTGGFADTQYF
clone size: .; D gene: .; V gene: TRBV2; J gene: TRBJ2-2; CDR3 DNA: TGTGCCAGCAGTGAAGGATACGGGGGATTTGTCACCGGGGAGCTGTTTTTT; CDR3 protein: CASSEGYGGFVTGELFF
clone size: .; D gene: TRBD2; V gene: TRBV6-5; J gene: TRBJ2-2; CDR3 DNA: TGTGCCAGCAGCCTACTAGCGGTTACCGGGGAGCTGTTTTTT; CDR3 protein: CASSLLAVTGELFF
clone size: .; D gene: .; V gene: TRBV6-1; J gene: TRBJ1-4; CDR3 DNA: TGTGCCAGCAGTGAAGCGTTTAGTATCTCGTTTTTT; CDR3 protein: CASSEAFSISFF
clone size: .; D gene: TRBD2; V gene: TRBV14; J gene: TRBJ2-7; CDR3 DNA: TGTGCCAGCAGCCAAGGTCCGGGACTAGCGGGCGCCTACGAGCAGTACTTC; CDR3 protein: CASSQGPGLAGAYEQYF
clone size: once; D gene: .; V gene: TRBV28; J gene: TRBJ1-5; CDR3 DNA: TGTGCCAGCAGTTTTAGAGGACAAGGCAATCAGCCCCAGCATTTT; CDR3 protein: CASSFRGQGNQPQHF
clone size: .; D gene: .; V gene: TRBV7-3; J gene: TRBJ2-1; CDR3 DNA: TGTGCCAGCAGCCCCCAGGGTGGCGAGCAGTTCTTC; CDR3 protein: CASSPQGGEQFF
clone size: few; D gene: .; V gene: TRBV25-1; J gene: TRBJ2-7; CDR3 DNA: TGTGCCAGCAGTGAATTAAAACGGGCGTCCGCCTACGAGCAGTACTTC; CDR3 protein: CASSELKRASAYEQYF
clone size: .; D gene: .; V gene: TRBV5-6; J gene: TRBJ1-1; CDR3 DNA: TGTGCCAGCAGCCGTTACGCTGGGACACTGAACACTGAAGCTTTCTTT; CDR3 protein: CASSRYAGTLNTEAFF
clone size: few; D gene: TRBD1; V gene: TRBV2; J gene: TRBJ2-2; CDR3 DNA: TGTGCCAGCAGAGGGACAGGGGGAAACACCGGGGAGCTGTTTTTT; CDR3 protein: CASRGTGGNTGELFF
clone size: .; D gene: .; V gene: TRBV7-2; J gene: TRBJ2-1; CDR3 DNA: TGTGCCAGCAGCTTAGCGTCGGTTTACAATGAGCAGTTCTTC; CDR3 protein: CASSLASVYNEQFF
clone size: .; D gene: TRBD2; V gene: TRBV28; J gene: TRBJ2-3; CDR3 DNA: TGTGCCAGCAGTTTATCAGGGAGGGCAGATACGCAGTATTTT; CDR3 protein: CASSLSGRADTQYF
clone size: .; D gene: .; V gene: TRBV19; J gene: TRBJ1-2; CDR3 DNA: TGTGCCAGTACTGGGACCGGAGCTAACTATGGCTACACCTTC; CDR3 protein: CASTGTGANYGYTF
clone size: .; D gene: .; V gene: TRBV18; J gene: TRBJ1-5; CDR3 DNA: TGTGCCAGCTCACCAAGCTCCTCGGGGAATAGCAATCAGCCCCAGCATTTT; CDR3 protein: CASSPSSSGNSNQPQHF
clone size: .; D gene: TRBD2; V gene: TRBV19; J gene: TRBJ2-4; CDR3 DNA: TGTGCCAGTAGGATGGGGGTGGGACTAGCGGGAGGAACGAAGAACATTCAGTACTTC; CDR3 protein: CASRMGVGLAGGTKNIQYF
clone size: many; D gene: TRBD2; V gene: TRBV7-2; J gene: TRBJ2-6; CDR3 DNA: TGTGCCAGCAGCTCGTTGGGGACTAGGGAAACTGGGGCCAACGTCCTGACTTTC; CDR3 protein: CASSSLGTRETGANVLTF
clone size: .; D gene: TRBD2; V gene: TRBV27; J gene: TRBJ2-7; CDR3 DNA: TGTGCCAGCAGGCGAATTGTAGCGGGAGCCCACGAGCAGTACTTC; CDR3 protein: CASRRIVAGAHEQYF
clone size: .; D gene: TRBD1; V gene: TRBV30; J gene: TRBJ2-7; CDR3 DNA: TGTGCCTGGAGTGTAGGGGGCCTAGGGGACGAGCAGTACTTC; CDR3 protein: CAWSVGGLGDEQYF
clone size: .; D gene: .; V gene: TRBV5-4; J gene: TRBJ2-1; CDR3 DNA: TGTGCCAGCAGCGACCAGCAGGGTTACAATGAGCAGTTCTTC; CDR3 protein: CASSDQQGYNEQFF
clone size: .; D gene: .; V gene: TRBV5-1; J gene: TRBJ1-3; CDR3 DNA: TGCGCCAGCAGCTTGCAGCCGAACTCTGGAAACACCATATATTTT; CDR3 protein: CASSLQPNSGNTIYF
clone size: .; D gene: TRBD2; V gene: TRBV6-1; J gene: TRBJ2-7; CDR3 DNA: TGTGCCAGCAACCTTGGCGGGAGCCAACGTGAGCAGTACTTC; CDR3 protein: CASNLGGSQREQYF
clone size: once; D gene: TRBD1; V gene: TRBV18; J gene: TRBJ1-1; CDR3 DNA: TGTGCCAGCTCACCACCGGGGGGGACAGTGAAAGCTTTCTTT; CDR3 protein: CASSPPGGTVKAFF
clone size: .; D gene: .; V gene: TRBV28; J gene: TRBJ1-2; CDR3 DNA: TGTGCCAGCAGATCGTTACGTGGCTACACCTTC; CDR3 protein: CASRSLRGYTF
clone size: .; D gene: .; V gene: TRBV5-1; J gene: TRBJ2-1; CDR3 DNA: TGCGCCAGCAGCTTGGGTCGGGTTGGGTTGATAAATGAGCAGTTCTTC; CDR3 protein: CASSLGRVGLINEQFF
clone size: .; D gene: .; V gene: TRBV5-1; J gene: TRBJ2-5; CDR3 DNA: TGCGCCAGCAGCTTGGCTTGGGGGACGGAGACCCAGTACTTC; CDR3 protein: CASSLAWGTETQYF
clone size: once; D gene: TRBD2; V gene: TRBV5-1; J gene: TRBJ2-1; CDR3 DNA: TGCGCCAGCAGCTCCGGGACTAGCGGATCCTACAATGAGCAGTTCTTC; CDR3 protein: CASSSGTSGSYNEQFF
clone size: .; D gene: .; V gene: TRBV19; J gene: TRBJ1-1; CDR3 DNA: TGTGCCAGTAGTGCCAGTGGGGGGCTGGGCACTGAAGCTTTCTTT; CDR3 protein: CASSASGGLGTEAFF
clone size: .; D gene: TRBD1; V gene: TRBV5-1; J gene: TRBJ2-7; CDR3 DNA: TGCGCCAGCAGCTTGGCCGGGACAGGCAGCTACGAGCAGTACTTC; CDR3 protein: CASSLAGTGSYEQYF
clone size: .; D gene: .; V gene: TRBV6-1; J gene: TRBJ2-7; CDR3 DNA: TGTGCCAGCATTGAGGGCCGGGACGAGCAGTACTTC; CDR3 protein: CASIEGRDEQYF
clone size: few; D gene: TRBD2; V gene: TRBV11-1; J gene: TRBJ2-1; CDR3 DNA: TGTGCCAGCAGCGGGCGGACTAGCGGGATATACAATGAGCAGTTCTTC; CDR3 protein: CASSGRTSGIYNEQFF
clone size: few; D gene: TRBD1; V gene: TRBV15; J gene: TRBJ2-5; CDR3 DNA: TGTGCCACCACGGGACAGGGAAGAGAGACCCAGTACTTC; CDR3 protein: CATTGQGRETQYF
clone size: few; D gene: TRBD2; V gene: TRBV7-2; J gene: TRBJ2-3; CDR3 DNA: TGTGCCAGCAGTTTGGGACTAGCGGGAGGGGCAGATACGCAGTATTTT; CDR3 protein: CASSLGLAGGADTQYF